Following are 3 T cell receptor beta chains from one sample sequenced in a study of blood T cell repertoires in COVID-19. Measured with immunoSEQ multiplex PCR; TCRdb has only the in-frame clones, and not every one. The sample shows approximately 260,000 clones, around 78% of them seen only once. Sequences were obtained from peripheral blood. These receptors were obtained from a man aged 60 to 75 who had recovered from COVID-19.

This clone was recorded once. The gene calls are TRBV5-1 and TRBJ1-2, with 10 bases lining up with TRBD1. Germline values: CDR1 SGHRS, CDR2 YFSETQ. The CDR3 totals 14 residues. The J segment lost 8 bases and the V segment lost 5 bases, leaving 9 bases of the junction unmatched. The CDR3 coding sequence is TGCGCCAGCAGAGCACGACAGGGGGCGTCCGGCTACACCTTC. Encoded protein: CASRARQGASGYTF.

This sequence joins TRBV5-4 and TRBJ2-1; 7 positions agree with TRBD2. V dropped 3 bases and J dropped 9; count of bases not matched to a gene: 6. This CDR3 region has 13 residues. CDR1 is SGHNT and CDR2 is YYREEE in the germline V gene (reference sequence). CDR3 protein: CASSSIAGGEQFF. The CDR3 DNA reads TGTGCCAGCAGCTCAATAGCGGGCGGTGAGCAGTTCTTC.

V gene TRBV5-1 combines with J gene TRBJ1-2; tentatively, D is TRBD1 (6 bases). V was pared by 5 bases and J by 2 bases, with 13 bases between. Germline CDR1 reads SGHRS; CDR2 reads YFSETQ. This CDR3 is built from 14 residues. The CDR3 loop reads CASRSGHGNYGYTF. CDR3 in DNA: TGCGCCAGCAGATCGGGACACGGGAACTATGGCTACACCTTC.